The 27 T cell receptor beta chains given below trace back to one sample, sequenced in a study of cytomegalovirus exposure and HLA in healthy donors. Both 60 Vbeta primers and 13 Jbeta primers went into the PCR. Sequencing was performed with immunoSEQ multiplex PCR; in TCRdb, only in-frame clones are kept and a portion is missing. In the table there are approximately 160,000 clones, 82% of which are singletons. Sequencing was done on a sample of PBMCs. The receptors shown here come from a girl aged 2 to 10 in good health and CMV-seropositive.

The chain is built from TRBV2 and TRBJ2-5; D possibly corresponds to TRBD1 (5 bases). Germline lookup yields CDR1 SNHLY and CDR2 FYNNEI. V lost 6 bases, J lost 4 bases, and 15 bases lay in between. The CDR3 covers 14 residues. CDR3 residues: CASRLRSRAETQYF. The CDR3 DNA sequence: TGTGCCAGCAGATTGCGATCCAGGGCAGAGACCCAGTACTTC.

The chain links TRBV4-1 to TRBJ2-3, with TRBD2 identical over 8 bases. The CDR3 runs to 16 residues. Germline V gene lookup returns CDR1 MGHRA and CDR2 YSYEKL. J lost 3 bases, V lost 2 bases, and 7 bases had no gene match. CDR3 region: CASSQKNAGGTDTQYF. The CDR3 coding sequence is TGCGCCAGCAGCCAAAAGAACGCGGGGGGAACAGATACGCAGTATTTT.

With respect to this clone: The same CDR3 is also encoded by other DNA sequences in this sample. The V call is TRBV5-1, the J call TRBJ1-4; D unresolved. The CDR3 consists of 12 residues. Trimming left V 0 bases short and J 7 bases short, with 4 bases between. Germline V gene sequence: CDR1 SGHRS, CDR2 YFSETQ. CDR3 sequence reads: CASSLAGEKLFF. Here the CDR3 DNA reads TGCGCCAGCAGCTTGGCAGGTGAAAAACTGTTTTTT.

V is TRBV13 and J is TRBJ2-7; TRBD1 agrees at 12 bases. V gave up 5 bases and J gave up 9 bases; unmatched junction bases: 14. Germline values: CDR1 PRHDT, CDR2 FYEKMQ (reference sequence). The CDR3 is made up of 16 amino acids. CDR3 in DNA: TGTGCCAGCAGCGCTGGCCCGGGACAGGGGGCGGGTGGGCAGTACTTC. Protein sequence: CASSAGPGQGAGGQYF.

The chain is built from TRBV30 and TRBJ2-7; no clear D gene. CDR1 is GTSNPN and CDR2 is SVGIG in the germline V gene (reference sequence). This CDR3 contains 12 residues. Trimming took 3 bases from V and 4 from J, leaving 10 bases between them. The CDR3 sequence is CAWRSVSYEQYF. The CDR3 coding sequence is TGTGCCTGGAGATCTGTGAGTTACGAGCAGTACTTC.

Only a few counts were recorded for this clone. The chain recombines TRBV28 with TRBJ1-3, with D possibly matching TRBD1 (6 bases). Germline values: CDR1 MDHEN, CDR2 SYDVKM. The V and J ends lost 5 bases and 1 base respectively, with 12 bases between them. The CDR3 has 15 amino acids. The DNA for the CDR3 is TGTGCCAGCAGTCTACGGGGACATTCTGGAAACACCATATATTTT. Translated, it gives CASSLRGHSGNTIYF.

The CDR3 nucleotides are TGCGCCAGCAGCTTGGATGGCCGTGGTCAGGCGGAAAAACTGTTTTTT. Encoded protein: CASSLDGRGQAEKLFF. V gene TRBV5-1 combines with J gene TRBJ1-4, with no clear D. Germline-derived CDR1 and CDR2 are SGHRS and YFSETQ. V lost 0 bases and J 8 bases, leaving 17 bases between the germline ends. The CDR3 is 16 residues long.

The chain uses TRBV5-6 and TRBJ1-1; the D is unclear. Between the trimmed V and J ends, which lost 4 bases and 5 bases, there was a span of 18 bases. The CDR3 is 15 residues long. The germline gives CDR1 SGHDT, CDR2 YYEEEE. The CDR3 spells CASSHLLGPGTEAFF. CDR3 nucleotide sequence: TGTGCCAGCAGCCACCTACTGGGTCCCGGGACTGAAGCTTTCTTT.

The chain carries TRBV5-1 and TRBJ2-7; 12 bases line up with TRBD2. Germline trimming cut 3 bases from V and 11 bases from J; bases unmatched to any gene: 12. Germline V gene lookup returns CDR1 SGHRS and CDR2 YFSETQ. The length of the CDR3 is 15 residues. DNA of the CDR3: TGCGCCAGCAGCTCGGGGTGGACTAGCGGGGTTGGGGAGTACTTC. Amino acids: CASSSGWTSGVGEYF.

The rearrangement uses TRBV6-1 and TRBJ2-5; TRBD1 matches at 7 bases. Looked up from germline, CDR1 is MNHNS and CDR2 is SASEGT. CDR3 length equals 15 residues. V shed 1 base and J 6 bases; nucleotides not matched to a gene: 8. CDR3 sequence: CASSEVRQGRKTQYF. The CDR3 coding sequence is TGTGCCAGCAGTGAAGTACGACAGGGTAGGAAGACCCAGTACTTC.

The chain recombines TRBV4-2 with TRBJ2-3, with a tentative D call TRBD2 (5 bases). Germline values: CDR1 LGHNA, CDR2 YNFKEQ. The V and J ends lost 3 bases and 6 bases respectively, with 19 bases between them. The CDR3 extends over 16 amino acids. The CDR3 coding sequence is TGTGCCAGCAGCCAGGCGTTGAGGGTAGAAGGGGATACGCAGTATTTT. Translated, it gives CASSQALRVEGDTQYF.

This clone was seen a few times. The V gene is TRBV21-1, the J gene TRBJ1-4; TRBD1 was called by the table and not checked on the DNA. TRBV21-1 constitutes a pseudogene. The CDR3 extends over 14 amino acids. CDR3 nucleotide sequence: TGTGCCAGCAGCAAAAGAACAGTTTGGGAAAAACTGTTTTTT. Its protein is CASSKRTVWEKLFF.

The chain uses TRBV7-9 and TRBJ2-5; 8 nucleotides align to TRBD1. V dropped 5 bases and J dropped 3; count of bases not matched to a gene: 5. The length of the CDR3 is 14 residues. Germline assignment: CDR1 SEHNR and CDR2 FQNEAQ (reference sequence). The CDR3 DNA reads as TGTGCCAGCAGCCGTGGACAGGGTGAAGAGACCCAGTACTTC. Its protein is CASSRGQGEETQYF.

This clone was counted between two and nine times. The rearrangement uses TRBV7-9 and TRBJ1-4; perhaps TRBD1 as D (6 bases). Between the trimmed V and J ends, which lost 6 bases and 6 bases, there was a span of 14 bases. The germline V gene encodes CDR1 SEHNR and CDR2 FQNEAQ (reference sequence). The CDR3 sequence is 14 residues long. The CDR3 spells CASRFQGFDEKLFF. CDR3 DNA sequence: TGTGCCAGCAGGTTCCAGGGGTTCGATGAAAAACTGTTTTTT.

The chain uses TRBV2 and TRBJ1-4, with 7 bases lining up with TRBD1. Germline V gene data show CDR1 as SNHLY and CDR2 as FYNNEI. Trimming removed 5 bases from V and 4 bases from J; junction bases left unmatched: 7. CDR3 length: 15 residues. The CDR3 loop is CASSSEGQHNEKLFF. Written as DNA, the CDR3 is TGTGCCAGCAGTAGCGAGGGACAGCATAATGAAAAACTGTTTTTT.

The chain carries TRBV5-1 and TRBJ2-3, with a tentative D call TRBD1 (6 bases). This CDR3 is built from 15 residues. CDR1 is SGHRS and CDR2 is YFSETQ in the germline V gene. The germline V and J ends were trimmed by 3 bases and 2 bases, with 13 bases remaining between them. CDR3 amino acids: CASSYVQGYTDTQYF. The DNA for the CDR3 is TGCGCCAGCAGCTATGTGCAGGGGTACACAGATACGCAGTATTTT.

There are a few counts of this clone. The CDR3 region is CAWGSGRTYYEQYF. The CDR3 region has the DNA TGTGCCTGGGGTAGCGGGAGGACCTACTACGAGCAGTACTTC. The chain uses TRBV30 and TRBJ2-7, with TRBD2 identical over 10 bases. Germline trimming cut 5 bases from V and 3 bases from J; bases unmatched to any gene: 7. The CDR3 has 14 amino acids. Germline CDR1 reads GTSNPN; CDR2 reads SVGIG (reference sequence).

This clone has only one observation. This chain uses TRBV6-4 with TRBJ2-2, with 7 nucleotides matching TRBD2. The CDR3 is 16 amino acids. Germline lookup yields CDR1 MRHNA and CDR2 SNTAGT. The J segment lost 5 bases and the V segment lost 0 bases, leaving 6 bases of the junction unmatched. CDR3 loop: CASSDSGSGRTGELFF. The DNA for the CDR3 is TGTGCCAGCAGTGACTCCGGCTCCGGGAGGACCGGGGAGCTGTTTTTT.

The CDR3 sequence is CASSAPGGAVGEAFF. As DNA, the CDR3 is TGTGCCAGCAGCGCACCAGGGGGCGCGGTAGGTGAAGCTTTCTTT. The J gene is TRBJ1-1, the V gene TRBV9, with 8 bases aligning to TRBD1. Germline assignment: CDR1 SGDLS and CDR2 YYNGEE. The CDR3 loop spans 15 amino acids. V shed 3 bases, J shed 7 bases, and the junction held 11 bases outside the gene matches. Full variable domain (rest looked up from reference TRBV9 and TRBJ1-1): DSGVTQTPKHLITATGQRVTLRCSPRSGDLSVYWYQQSLDQGLQFLIQYYNGEERAKGNILERFSAQQFPDLHSELNLSSLELGDSALYFCASSAPGGAVGEAFFGQGTRLTVV.

This CDR3 is CASREQGGKETQYF. Here the CDR3 DNA reads TGCGCCAGCAGGGAACAGGGGGGGAAAGAGACCCAGTACTTC. The chain combines TRBV4-1 with TRBJ2-5; a possible D gene is TRBD1 (8 bases). There are 14 residues in the CDR3. The germline V and J ends were trimmed by 6 bases and 3 bases, with 14 bases remaining between them. Germline CDR1 is MGHRA and CDR2 is YSYEKL.

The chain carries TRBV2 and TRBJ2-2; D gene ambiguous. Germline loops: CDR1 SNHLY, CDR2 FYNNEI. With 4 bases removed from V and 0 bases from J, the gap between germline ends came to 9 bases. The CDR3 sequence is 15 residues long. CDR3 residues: CASSVTSANTGELFF. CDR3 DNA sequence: TGTGCCAGCAGTGTTACGAGTGCGAACACCGGGGAGCTGTTTTTT.

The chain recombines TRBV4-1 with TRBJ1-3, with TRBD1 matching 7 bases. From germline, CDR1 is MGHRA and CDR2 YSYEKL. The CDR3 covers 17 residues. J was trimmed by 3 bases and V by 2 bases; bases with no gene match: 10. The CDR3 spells CASSQYRRGYGGNTIYF. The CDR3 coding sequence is TGCGCCAGCAGCCAATATCGCAGGGGGTATGGTGGAAACACCATATATTTT.

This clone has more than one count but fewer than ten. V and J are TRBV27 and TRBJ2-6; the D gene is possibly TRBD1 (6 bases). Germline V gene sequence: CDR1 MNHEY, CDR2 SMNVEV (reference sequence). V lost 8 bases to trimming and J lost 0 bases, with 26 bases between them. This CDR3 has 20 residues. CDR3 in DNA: TGTGCCAGCGGTATGATATGGGCACAGGGAGACTTCTCTGGGGCCAACGTCCTGACTTTC. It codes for CASGMIWAQGDFSGANVLTF.

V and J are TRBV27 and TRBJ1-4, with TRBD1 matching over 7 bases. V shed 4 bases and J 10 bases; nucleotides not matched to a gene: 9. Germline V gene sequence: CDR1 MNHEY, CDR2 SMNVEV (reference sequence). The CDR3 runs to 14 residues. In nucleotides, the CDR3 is TGTGCCAGCAGTTACGCGACAGGGAGCGGAAAACTGTTTTTT. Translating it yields CASSYATGSGKLFF.

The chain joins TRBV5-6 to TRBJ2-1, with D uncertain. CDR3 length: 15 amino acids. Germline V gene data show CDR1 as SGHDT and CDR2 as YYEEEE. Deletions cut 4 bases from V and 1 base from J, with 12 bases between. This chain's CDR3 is CASSPLGPSYNEQFF. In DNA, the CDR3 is TGTGCCAGCAGCCCCCTTGGCCCTTCCTACAATGAGCAGTTCTTC. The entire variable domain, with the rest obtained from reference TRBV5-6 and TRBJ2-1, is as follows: DAGVTQSPTHLIKTRGQQVTLRCSPKSGHDTVSWYQQALGQGPQFIFQYYEEEERQRGNFPDRFSGHQFPNYSSELNVNALLLGDSALYLCASSPLGPSYNEQFFGPGTRLTVL.

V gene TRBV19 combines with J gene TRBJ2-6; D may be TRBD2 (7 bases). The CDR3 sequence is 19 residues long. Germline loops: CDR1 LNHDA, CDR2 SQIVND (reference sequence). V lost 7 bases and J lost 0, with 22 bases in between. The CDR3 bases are TGTGCCAGTACCCCTTATACGCGGGGGCTTACCTCTGGGGCCAACGTCCTGACTTTC. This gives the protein CASTPYTRGLTSGANVLTF.

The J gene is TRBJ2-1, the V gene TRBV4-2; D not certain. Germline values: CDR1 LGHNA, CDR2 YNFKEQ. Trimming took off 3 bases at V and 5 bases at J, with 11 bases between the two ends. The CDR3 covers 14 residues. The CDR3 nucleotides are TGTGCCAGCAGCCATCTGAACAGTGACAATGAGCAGTTCTTC. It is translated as CASSHLNSDNEQFF.